The 18 T cell receptor beta chains presented below share a single source sample, sequenced in a study of blood T cells in healthy people across ages. The authors ran a second PCR of roughly 6 to 11 cycles using a sample-barcoded 5' primer and a J-beta primer mix. Each CDR3 protein gets one entry after TCRdb re-called the 5' RACE reads with MiXCR. The sample yields about 580,000 distinct CDR3 sequences, about 45% seen once. The material sequenced was blood. The receptors here all came from an elderly man in good health.

V gene TRBV5-6 combines with J gene TRBJ2-1; possibly TRBD1 for D (7 bases). This CDR3 has 16 amino acids. Trimming cost V 3 bases and J 4 bases, with 17 bases left between them. Germline CDR1 reads SGHDT; CDR2 reads YYEEEE. This chain's CDR3 is CASSSNRGGRYNEQFF. Written as DNA, the CDR3 is TGTGCCAGCAGCTCTAACAGGGGTGGGAGGTACAATGAGCAGTTCTTC.

This clonotype was seen ten or more times. This chain connects TRBV6-6 to TRBJ2-3, with 15 bases identical to TRBD2. Germline V CDR1 and CDR2: MNHNY, SVGAGI (reference sequence). J lost 6 bases, V lost 0 bases, and 4 bases had no gene match. The CDR3 has 17 amino acids. The DNA for the CDR3 is TGTGCCAGCAGTTACTCATTGGGACTAGCGGGGGGTGATACGCAGTATTTT. Protein: CASSYSLGLAGGDTQYF.

The rearrangement links TRBV6-5 to TRBJ1-2; 7 bases line up with TRBD1. V gave up 4 bases and J gave up 3 bases; unmatched junction bases: 8. Germline assignment: CDR1 MNHEY and CDR2 SVGAGI. CDR3 size: 15 residues. CDR3 residues: CASSSATGFDYGYTF. CDR3 nucleotides: TGTGCCAGCAGTTCCGCGACAGGGTTCGACTATGGCTACACCTTC.

This clonotype was seen just once. V and J are TRBV3-1 and TRBJ1-3; D uncertain. The germline V gene has CDR1 LGHDT and CDR2 YNNKEL (reference sequence). V was shortened by 3 bases and J by 4 bases, with 4 bases between the two germline ends. The CDR3 loop spans 12 amino acids. CDR3 DNA: TGTGCCAGCAGCCACGAGGGAAACACCATATATTTT. It yields the protein CASSHEGNTIYF.

The rearrangement joins TRBV7-2 to TRBJ2-7; TRBD2 agrees at 7 bases. CDR3 length: 14 amino acids. The V and J ends lost 1 base and 3 bases, in that order; junction bases with no gene match: 3. Germline CDR1 SGHTA, CDR2 FQGNSA. The CDR3 loop is CASSLGTSIYEQYF. The CDR3 DNA reads as TGTGCCAGCAGCTTAGGGACTAGTATCTACGAGCAGTACTTC.

The chain carries TRBV3-1 and TRBJ1-5; no definite D call. Germline CDR1 reads LGHDT; CDR2 reads YNNKEL (reference sequence). The CDR3 loop spans 15 amino acids. V was clipped by 1 base and J by 3 bases, with 10 bases between them. For the CDR3, the DNA is TGTGCCAGCAGCCAAGGACACCAGCCCAATCAGCCCCAGCATTTT. This codes for CASSQGHQPNQPQHF.

The V gene is TRBV28, the J gene TRBJ2-7, with TRBD2 matching over 9 bases. CDR3 length equals 14 residues. With 6 bases clipped from V and 3 bases from J, the junction kept 6 bases outside the gene matches. Germline values: CDR1 MDHEN, CDR2 SYDVKM. CDR3 DNA: TGTGCCAGCAGAGCAAGCGGGGGGAACTACGAGCAGTACTTC. Protein sequence: CASRASGGNYEQYF.

The CDR3 DNA sequence: TGTGCCAGCAGCCAAGGCTTCCGGGAAACCACAGATACGCAGTATTTT. Residues: CASSQGFRETTDTQYF. This chain joins TRBV4-2 and TRBJ2-3; TRBD2 might be the D (5 bases). Germline CDR1 and CDR2: LGHNA and YNFKEQ. This CDR3 comprises 16 residues. Between the trimmed V and J ends, which lost 1 base and 2 bases, there was a span of 13 bases.

This sequence joins TRBV20-1 and TRBJ2-1; a possible D gene is TRBD2 (6 bases). CDR1 is DFQATT and CDR2 is SNEGSKA in the germline V gene (reference sequence). This CDR3 has 15 amino acids. Deletions cut 3 bases from V and 6 bases from J, with 18 bases between. DNA for the CDR3: TGCAGTGCTAGCGCAACTAGGATCGGGAGCAATGAGCAGTTCTTC. It encodes CSASATRIGSNEQFF.

The sample holds a few counts of this clonotype. The chain employs TRBV10-2 and TRBJ2-1; tentatively, D is TRBD2 (5 bases). The length of the CDR3 is 11 residues. Germline CDR1 reads WSHSY; CDR2 reads SAAADI. Deletions cut 3 bases from V and 10 bases from J, with 7 bases between. The CDR3 bases are TGCGCCAGCAGTGACGGGGAGGAGCAGTTCTTC. Its translation is CASSDGEEQFF.

There are a few counts of this clonotype. A read error may be the cause here, since a much bigger clone is one base away. Here the CDR3 DNA reads TGTGCCAGCAGTGACTCGCAGGGTTCGTTCGAGCAGTACTTC. It specifies CASSDSQGSFEQYF. V and J are TRBV6-6 and TRBJ2-7, with D possibly TRBD1 on 5 matching bases. Germline V gives CDR1 MNHNY, CDR2 SVGAGI (reference sequence). The CDR3 sequence is 14 residues long.

J is TRBJ1-2 and V is TRBV20-1; D ambiguous. The CDR3 covers 12 residues. V was shortened by 2 bases and J by 4 bases, with 8 bases between the two germline ends. Germline lookup yields CDR1 DFQATT and CDR2 SNEGSKA (reference sequence). CDR3 protein: CSARRRAYGYTF. The CDR3 DNA reads as TGCAGTGCTAGACGACGGGCCTATGGCTACACCTTC.

The chain joins TRBV10-3 to TRBJ2-1; TRBD1 agrees at 8 bases. Trimming removed 7 bases from V and 8 bases from J; junction bases left unmatched: 10. Germline V gene sequence: CDR1 ENHRY, CDR2 SYGVKD. This CDR3 region has 14 residues. The CDR3: CAITKNQGADEQFF. CDR3 nucleotide sequence: TGTGCCATCACCAAAAATCAGGGGGCCGATGAGCAGTTCTTC.

This clonotype turned up a few times. The chain couples TRBV20-1 to TRBJ2-5; D uncertain. This CDR3 is built from 14 residues. Germline CDR1 DFQATT, CDR2 SNEGSKA (reference sequence). CDR3 amino acids: CSAPRNMDQETQYF. CDR3 in DNA: TGCAGCGCACCCCGGAATATGGACCAAGAGACCCAGTACTTC.

The chain recombines TRBV27 with TRBJ2-5; D perhaps matches TRBD2 (6 bases). Germline values: CDR1 MNHEY, CDR2 SMNVEV (reference sequence). The CDR3 contains 13 residues. Trimming cost V 4 bases and J 5 bases, with 11 bases left between them. The CDR3 nucleotides are TGTGCCAGCAGTTGGCGGGCGGGGGAGACCCAGTACTTC. Translating gives CASSWRAGETQYF.

The gene calls are TRBV29-1 and TRBJ2-5, with D perhaps TRBD2 (5 bases). Germline V gene data show CDR1 as SQVTM and CDR2 as ANQGSEA. CDR3 length equals 11 residues. Trimming cost V 7 bases and J 5 bases, with 11 bases left between them. In DNA, the CDR3 is TGCAGCGGCTTCCGAGGGGAGACCCAGTACTTC. Amino acids: CSGFRGETQYF.

The chain carries TRBV5-1 and TRBJ2-5; D may be TRBD1 or TRBD2 (5 bases each). Trimming pared 4 bases from V and 2 bases from J, leaving 15 bases between. Per germline, CDR1 SGHRS and CDR2 YFSETQ. The length of the CDR3 is 15 residues. The CDR3 loop is CASSQAGTSQETQYF. The CDR3 region has the DNA TGCGCCAGCAGCCAGGCCGGGACGTCGCAAGAGACCCAGTACTTC.

The chain's CDR3 is CASKVGAGTEAFF. The CDR3 DNA is TGTGCCAGCAAGGTGGGAGCAGGCACTGAAGCTTTCTTT. The V and J genes are TRBV12-3 or TRBV12-4 and TRBJ1-1; D is unresolved. This CDR3 has 13 residues. V lost 7 bases to trimming and J lost 4 bases, with 13 bases between them.